Listed here are 15 T cell receptor beta chains from one sample, sequenced in a study of T cells after yellow fever vaccination. Each CDR3 protein is one row after TCRdb ran MiXCR on the 5' RACE reads. The sample comprises a few hundred thousand distinct CDR3 sequences, about 10% of which are singletons, and around 3.3% rests with the top ten. Sequencing used CD4+ T cells sorted from PBMCs, obtained 5 days after the yellow fever booster vaccination. These receptors originate from a man between 18 and 35 years old who received the YFV17D yellow fever vaccine.

CDR3 residues: CASSTRQGWRTEAFF. The CDR3 DNA follows: TGTGCCAGTAGTACCCGACAGGGGTGGAGGACTGAAGCTTTCTTT. The chain employs TRBV19 and TRBJ1-1; the match to TRBD1 covers 8 bases. The CDR3 covers 15 residues. With 4 bases clipped from V and 5 bases from J, the junction kept 9 bases outside the gene matches. Germline assignment: CDR1 LNHDA and CDR2 SQIVND (reference sequence). The entire variable domain, with the rest obtained from reference TRBV19 and TRBJ1-1, is as follows: DGGITQSPKYLFRKEGQNVTLSCEQNLNHDAMYWYRQDPGQGLRLIYYSQIVNDFQKGDIAEGYSVSREKKESFPLTVTSAQKNPTAFYLCASSTRQGWRTEAFFGQGTRLTVV.

This clonotype was seen repeatedly, ten times or more. This chain connects TRBV7-3 to TRBJ2-5; D may be TRBD1 (6 bases). The CDR3 is 13 amino acids. Trimming removed 5 bases at V and 5 bases at J, with 12 bases between. CDR1 and CDR2 from the germline V gene are SGHTA and FQGTGA. The chain's CDR3 is CASSLNRVETQYF. In DNA form, the CDR3 reads TGTGCCAGCAGCCTAAACAGGGTGGAGACCCAGTACTTC.

A few counts support this clonotype. The CDR3 is CASSYSPGPTSSYEQYF. As DNA, the CDR3 is TGTGCCAGCAGTTATTCACCAGGGCCTACAAGCTCCTACGAGCAGTACTTC. V gene TRBV27 combines with J gene TRBJ2-7; perhaps TRBD1 as D (5 bases). This CDR3 region has 17 residues. CDR1 and CDR2 from the germline V gene are MNHEY and SMNVEV (reference sequence). V was pared by 4 bases and J by 0 bases, with 19 bases between.

The table lists this clonotype with a few counts. V usage is TRBV5-1 and J usage is TRBJ1-6; D gene ambiguous. The CDR3 consists of 13 residues. V was pared by 0 bases and J by 7 bases, with 5 bases between. CDR1 is SGHRS and CDR2 is YFSETQ in the germline V gene. The CDR3 loop reads CASSLEWNSPLHF. The CDR3 bases are TGCGCCAGCAGCTTGGAGTGGAATTCACCCCTCCACTTT.

The rearrangement uses TRBV20-1 and TRBJ1-1; TRBD1 matches at 10 bases. Germline V gene lookup returns CDR1 DFQATT and CDR2 SNEGSKA (reference sequence). This CDR3 region has 12 residues. The trim removed 5 bases at V and 4 bases at J, leaving 1 base unmatched. CDR3 sequence (DNA): TGCAGTGCTGACAGGGGGCTCACTGAAGCTTTCTTT. This encodes CSADRGLTEAFF.

Details on this clonotype: One junction end does not reproduce the germline sequence, and a read error may be involved. J is TRBJ1-1 and V is TRBV5-1, with TRBD1 as a possible D gene (5 bases). This CDR3 spans 14 amino acids. The germline V gene has CDR1 SGHRS and CDR2 YFSETQ. The CDR3 loop reads CASRLGLLKTEAFF. The CDR3 bases are TGCGCCAGCAGGTTGGGGCTCCTTAAGACTGAAGCTTTCTTT.

This clonotype was detected only a few times. This chain joins TRBV27 and TRBJ2-1; D possibly corresponds to TRBD1 (6 bases). V was pared by 8 bases and J by 8 bases, with 22 bases between. Looked up from germline, CDR1 is MNHEY and CDR2 is SMNVEV (reference sequence). CDR3 size: 15 residues. CDR3 protein: CASGYYGLAGDEQFF. Here the CDR3 DNA reads TGTGCCAGCGGATACTACGGACTGGCAGGGGATGAGCAGTTCTTC.

This clonotype has a handful of counts. The genes are TRBV7-6 and TRBJ2-3, with TRBD2 matching 8 bases. The CDR3 runs 15 residues. From germline, CDR1 is SGHVS and CDR2 FNYEAQ. V lost 5 bases and J lost 3; bases outside the gene matches: 7. CDR3 nucleotides: TGTGCCAGCAGCACCCTCGGGGGGGGGACAGATACGCAGTATTTT. It codes for CASSTLGGGTDTQYF.

This clonotype was detected ten times or more. The chain combines TRBV21-1 with TRBJ1-1; the tabulated D call, TRBD1, remains unverified against the DNA. TRBV21-1 is termed a pseudogene. CDR3 length: 17 residues. The CDR3 sequence: CASSPLIGQGTNTEAFF. CDR3 in DNA: TGTGCCAGCAGCCCCCTAATAGGACAGGGGACGAACACTGAAGCTTTCTTT.

This clonotype has a count of ten or more. This sequence joins TRBV6-5 and TRBJ2-7; 7 bases align to TRBD1. Germline V CDR1 and CDR2: MNHEY, SVGAGI. J lost 4 bases, V lost 8 bases, and 8 bases had no gene match. The CDR3 is made up of 13 amino acids. CDR3 coding DNA: TGTGCCAGCTCCGGGACAGTTCCTTACGAGCAGTACTTC. It translates to CASSGTVPYEQYF.

The chain has TRBV7-2 and TRBJ2-2; 8 bases are shared with TRBD2. The CDR3 length is 15 residues. J lost 5 bases, V lost 3 bases, and 5 bases had no gene match. Germline lookup yields CDR1 SGHTA and CDR2 FQGNSA. CDR3: CASSFRGGRTGELFF. CDR3 sequence (DNA): TGTGCCAGCAGCTTCCGGGGGGGACGGACCGGGGAGCTGTTTTTT.

The chain links TRBV2 to TRBJ2-7; perhaps TRBD1 as D (7 bases). CDR3 length equals 12 residues. V gave up 6 bases and J gave up 4 bases, with 10 bases separating them. The germline V gene has CDR1 SNHLY and CDR2 FYNNEI. CDR3: CASREGQYEQYF. The CDR3 DNA reads as TGTGCCAGCAGGGAGGGACAGTACGAGCAGTACTTC.

The chain recombines TRBV7-2 with TRBJ2-5, with 8 bases lining up with TRBD2. J lost 6 bases, V lost 5 bases, and 8 bases had no gene match. Germline CDR1 reads SGHTA; CDR2 reads FQGNSA. This CDR3 contains 14 residues. CDR3 region: CASSQSTSGQTQYF. The CDR3 nucleotides are TGTGCCAGCAGCCAATCTACTAGCGGACAGACCCAGTACTTC.

This clonotype was counted only a few times. The V gene is TRBV5-6, the J gene TRBJ1-4, with unresolved D. The CDR3 runs 15 residues. Per germline, CDR1 SGHDT and CDR2 YYEEEE. With 3 bases removed from V and 3 bases from J, the gap between germline ends came to 12 bases. The CDR3 bases are TGTGCCAGCAGCTCGAGGGAGGGAGCTAATGAAAAACTGTTTTTT. This translates into CASSSREGANEKLFF.

This clonotype was detected only a few times. The chain is built from TRBV6-6 and TRBJ1-5; D is uncertain. In germline, CDR1 is MNHNY, CDR2 SVGAGI (reference sequence). The CDR3 runs to 14 residues. Trimming took off 1 base at V and 1 base at J, with 5 bases between the two ends. CDR3 sequence reads: CASSYFQSNQPQHF. CDR3 nucleotide sequence: TGTGCCAGCAGTTACTTTCAGAGCAATCAGCCCCAGCATTTT.